Shown below are 26 T cell receptor beta chains from a single sample sequenced in a study of blood T cell repertoires in COVID-19. Produced via immunoSEQ multiplex PCR; TCRdb's table is partial and in-frame only. The sample holds roughly 26,000 clones, more than 70% seen once. Material: peripheral blood. The receptor source for this set is a human donor in a cohort sampled during active COVID-19.

The rearrangement joins TRBV7-8 to TRBJ2-1; D not certain. V was trimmed by 5 bases and J by 0 bases, leaving 8 bases between them. The CDR3 consists of 14 residues. The germline gives CDR1 SGHVS, CDR2 FQNEAQ. The CDR3 is CASSHRVSYNEQFF. For the CDR3, the DNA is TGTGCCAGCAGCCACCGGGTCTCCTACAATGAGCAGTTCTTC. Full variable domain (outside the CDR3, taken from reference TRBV7-8 and TRBJ2-1): GAGVSQSPRYKVAKRGQDVALRCDPISGHVSLFWYQQALGQGPEFLTYFQNEAQLDKSGLPSDRFFAERPEGSVSTLKIQRTQQEDSAVYLCASSHRVSYNEQFFGPGTRLTVL.

V and J are TRBV19 and TRBJ2-7; 10 bases fit TRBD1. This CDR3 is built from 14 residues. V trimming: 5 bases; J trimming: 2 bases; junction bases outside the gene matches: 3. The germline V gene encodes CDR1 LNHDA and CDR2 SQIVND (reference sequence). CDR3 sequence (DNA): TGTGCCAGTAGTCGACAGGGGGCCCCCTACGAGCAGTACTTC. Translation gives CASSRQGAPYEQYF.

The chain has TRBV10-1 and TRBJ1-4; 8 bases match TRBD1. The trim removed 6 bases at V and 5 bases at J, leaving 8 bases unmatched. This CDR3 contains 15 residues. Germline V gene lookup returns CDR1 WNHNN and CDR2 SYGVQD (reference sequence). The CDR3 sequence: CASSQQTGENEKLFF. The CDR3 coding sequence is TGCGCCAGCAGCCAACAGACAGGGGAAAATGAAAAACTGTTTTTT.

This CDR3 is CSVSTVLNEQFF. The DNA of the CDR3 is TGCAGCGTTTCGACAGTACTCAATGAGCAGTTCTTC. This chain links TRBV29-1 with TRBJ2-1, with D possibly being TRBD1 (5 bases). This CDR3 is built from 12 residues. The V gene's germline CDR1 is SQVTM and CDR2 ANQGSEA. Between the trimmed V and J ends, which lost 5 bases and 6 bases, there was a span of 11 bases.

This rearrangement joins TRBV6-1 to TRBJ2-7, with D tentatively TRBD2 (6 bases). The CDR3 consists of 15 residues. Germline assignment: CDR1 MNHNS and CDR2 SASEGT. V lost 2 bases, J lost 7 bases, and 18 bases lay in between. In DNA form, the CDR3 reads TGTGCCAGCAGTGAACTAACCGGAGGGGCCGGGGAGCAGTACTTC. It translates to CASSELTGGAGEQYF.

This sequence joins TRBV30 and TRBJ1-5; the match to TRBD1 covers 7 bases. Germline CDR1 is GTSNPN and CDR2 is SVGIG (reference sequence). The CDR3 length is 15 residues. With V trimmed by 0 bases and J by 1 base, 3 bases remained unmatched. The CDR3 here is CAWSVPTGSNQPQHF. CDR3 sequence (DNA): TGTGCCTGGAGTGTACCGACAGGGAGCAATCAGCCCCAGCATTTT.

This rearrangement joins TRBV6-2 or TRBV6-3 to TRBJ1-1; D remains ambiguous. The CDR3 runs to 13 residues. V was shortened by 5 bases and J by 3 bases, with 10 bases between the two germline ends. Germline V CDR1 and CDR2: MNHEY, SVGEGT. The CDR3 DNA follows: TGTGCCAGCAGTGGCTCGGGGTACACTGAAGCTTTCTTT. It codes for CASSGSGYTEAFF.

V is TRBV3-1 (or the pseudogene TRBV3-2) and J is TRBJ2-1; 8 bases agree with TRBD2. V lost 6 bases to trimming and J lost 7 bases; unmatched junction nucleotides: 8. Per the germline V gene, CDR1 is LGHDT and CDR2 is YNNKEL (reference sequence). The CDR3 is made up of 14 amino acids. In nucleotides, the CDR3 is TGTGCCAGCAGAGTAAGCGGGAGTCCGAATGAGCAGTTCTTC. Translated: CASRVSGSPNEQFF.

J is TRBJ2-6 and V is TRBV2; 11 nucleotides align to TRBD1. Germline V gene sequence: CDR1 SNHLY, CDR2 FYNNEI. This CDR3 has 16 residues. V shed 7 bases, J shed 1 base, and the junction held 3 bases outside the gene matches. CDR3 DNA sequence: TGTGCCAGCAAGGGACAGGGGGTTTCTGGGGCCAACGTCCTGACTTTC. Its protein is CASKGQGVSGANVLTF.

The V gene is TRBV6-5, the J gene TRBJ2-7; TRBD2 might be the D (6 bases). CDR3 length: 15 amino acids. Trimming removed 2 bases at V and 5 bases at J, with 16 bases between. The V gene's germline CDR1 is MNHEY and CDR2 SVGAGI. CDR3 amino acids: CASSYRRGGSHEQYF. The CDR3 DNA is TGTGCCAGCAGTTACCGCCGTGGGGGGAGCCACGAGCAGTACTTC.

The chain carries TRBV5-4 and TRBJ1-5; TRBD1 is a possible D gene (5 bases). Trimming stripped 4 bases from V and 0 bases from J, with 11 bases between. Per the germline V gene, CDR1 is SGHNT and CDR2 is YYREEE (reference sequence). There are 15 residues in the CDR3. CDR3: CASSNGGDSNQPQHF. As DNA, the CDR3 is TGTGCCAGCAGCAACGGGGGGGATAGCAATCAGCCCCAGCATTTT.

The chain carries TRBV11-2 and TRBJ2-7; D uncertain. The CDR3 loop spans 15 amino acids. The V gene's germline CDR1 is SGHAT and CDR2 FQNNGV. V dropped 5 bases and J dropped 3 bases, with 17 bases sitting between them. The CDR3 protein is CASSPLSLLSYEQYF. CDR3 DNA sequence: TGTGCCAGCAGCCCCTTATCCCTTCTGAGCTACGAGCAGTACTTC.

The J gene is TRBJ2-3, the V gene TRBV2, with 8 bases fitting TRBD2. Germline V gene data show CDR1 as SNHLY and CDR2 as FYNNEI. CDR3 size: 17 residues. V trimming: 5 bases; J trimming: 2 bases; junction bases outside the gene matches: 12. DNA of the CDR3: TGTGCCAGCAGTTTGAAAGCGGGGGAATTGTTCACAGATACGCAGTATTTT. This sequence encodes CASSLKAGELFTDTQYF. Drawing the rest from reference TRBV2 and TRBJ2-3, the complete variable domain is EPEVTQTPSHQVTQMGQEVILRCVPISNHLYFYWYRQILGQKVEFLVSFYNNEISEKSEIFDDQFSVERPDGSNFTLKIRSTKLEDSAMYFCASSLKAGELFTDTQYFGPGTRLTVL.

The rearrangement links TRBV18 to TRBJ2-7; 12 bases fit TRBD1. The CDR3 runs to 17 residues. CDR1 and CDR2 from the germline V gene are KGHSH and LQKENI. The J segment lost 6 bases and the V segment lost 1 base, leaving 10 bases of the junction unmatched. The CDR3 DNA follows: TGTGCCAGCTCACCACGTGGCGTTGGGACAGGGGGCTCCGAGCAGTACTTC. Translated, it gives CASSPRGVGTGGSEQYF. The full variable domain, in which reference TRBV18 and TRBJ2-7 provide the parts outside the CDR3, is NAGVMQNPRHLVRRRGQEARLRCSPMKGHSHVYWYRQLPEEGLKFMVYLQKENIIDESGMPKERFSAEFPKEGPSILRIQQVVRGDSAAYFCASSPRGVGTGGSEQYFGPGTRLTVT.

V gene TRBV28 combines with J gene TRBJ2-5; 10 bases fit TRBD1. The trim removed 8 bases at V and 3 bases at J, leaving 6 bases unmatched. The CDR3 loop spans 14 amino acids. Germline V gives CDR1 MDHEN, CDR2 SYDVKM. DNA for the CDR3: TGTGCCAGCCGGGACAGGGGCCCAAAAGAGACCCAGTACTTC. This gives the protein CASRDRGPKETQYF.

The chain has TRBV19 and TRBJ1-5; possibly TRBD1 for D (6 bases). This CDR3 has 17 amino acids. Germline V gene sequence: CDR1 LNHDA, CDR2 SQIVND (reference sequence). V lost 5 bases and J 0 bases, leaving 17 bases between the germline ends. The CDR3 loop reads CASSFRRGQDSNQPQHF. In nucleotides, the CDR3 is TGTGCCAGTAGTTTCAGGCGGGGGCAGGATAGCAATCAGCCCCAGCATTTT.

This clone is termed medium-sized. The rearrangement joins TRBV18 to TRBJ1-3; D is unclear. The CDR3 has 15 amino acids. V lost 3 bases to trimming and J lost 7 bases, with 16 bases between them. CDR1 and CDR2 from the germline V gene are KGHSH and LQKENI. CDR3 coding DNA: TGTGCCAGCTCACCCGCCCCGGGAGTGGGTAACACCATATATTTT. Translated, it gives CASSPAPGVGNTIYF.

This chain joins TRBV11-3 and TRBJ2-7; TRBD2 is a possible D gene (5 bases). V lost 1 base to trimming and J lost 2 bases, with 9 bases between them. The CDR3 runs 14 residues. Looked up from germline, CDR1 is SGHNT and CDR2 is YENEEA. The CDR3 DNA is TGTGCCAGCAGCTTAGGAGGGAACCCCTACGAGCAGTACTTC. This encodes CASSLGGNPYEQYF.

J is TRBJ1-1 and V is TRBV4-2; a weak D match, TRBD1 (5 bases). The CDR3 is 18 residues long. Trimming took 0 bases from V and 6 from J, leaving 23 bases between them. Germline lookup yields CDR1 LGHNA and CDR2 YNFKEQ. The CDR3 sequence is CASSQDRGGAMWGAEAFF. CDR3 DNA: TGTGCCAGCAGCCAAGATCGAGGCGGGGCTATGTGGGGCGCTGAAGCTTTCTTT.

The chain links TRBV12-1 to TRBJ2-7; the D call in the table, TRBD1, was not verified against the DNA. TRBV12-1 is noted as a pseudogene. There are 15 residues in the CDR3. Here the CDR3 reads CASSFGAGLPYEQYF. The CDR3 region has the DNA TGTGCCAGCAGCTTTGGGGCAGGGCTTCCCTACGAGCAGTACTTC.

The V and J genes are TRBV27 and TRBJ1-1, with D possibly being TRBD1 (6 bases). This CDR3 comprises 17 residues. Germline V gene data show CDR1 as MNHEY and CDR2 as SMNVEV (reference sequence). V lost 3 bases and J lost 4, with 21 bases in between. CDR3 sequence: CASSLSGRGQRGTEAFF. CDR3 bases: TGTGCCAGCAGTTTGTCAGGGCGGGGGCAGAGGGGCACTGAAGCTTTCTTT.

The rearrangement joins TRBV5-4 to TRBJ2-5, with 9 bases matching TRBD1. This CDR3 contains 16 residues. The V gene end was trimmed by 4 bases and the J gene end by 2 bases; junction bases not matched to a gene: 9. The germline V gene encodes CDR1 SGHNT and CDR2 YYREEE (reference sequence). The CDR3 DNA sequence: TGTGCCAGCAGCCGAGGGACAGGGTCAGGACAAGAGACCCAGTACTTC. Residues: CASSRGTGSGQETQYF. The variable domain in full, completed from reference TRBV5-4 and TRBJ2-5, reads ETGVTQSPTHLIKTRGQQVTLRCSSQSGHNTVSWYQQALGQGPQFIFQYYREEENGRGNFPPRFSGLQFPNYSSELNVNALELDDSALYLCASSRGTGSGQETQYFGPGTRLLVL.

The chain employs TRBV6-4 and TRBJ2-2, with TRBD2 matching over 9 bases. V lost 6 bases and J lost 7; bases outside the gene matches: 9. The CDR3 runs to 15 residues. Looked up from germline, CDR1 is MRHNA and CDR2 is SNTAGT. CDR3 sequence reads: CASSAGTSLGGELFF. The CDR3 region has the DNA TGTGCCAGCAGCGCCGGGACTAGCTTGGGCGGGGAGCTGTTTTTT.

The CDR3 is CASSSGAGRSYNEQFF. The CDR3 coding sequence is TGCGCCAGCAGCTCAGGAGCGGGACGGTCCTACAATGAGCAGTTCTTC. The chain couples TRBV5-1 to TRBJ2-1; 7 positions agree with TRBD2. The CDR3 extends over 16 amino acids. J was trimmed by 1 base and V by 3 bases; bases with no gene match: 7. Germline V gene sequence: CDR1 SGHRS, CDR2 YFSETQ.

The table lists this clone with a few counts. The chain has TRBV7-9 and TRBJ1-6; no clear D gene. CDR1 and CDR2 (germline): SEHNR, FQNEAQ (reference sequence). CDR3 length equals 16 residues. Trimming shortened V by 1 base and J by 7 bases, and 14 bases separated the two germline ends. CDR3 sequence: CASSLESAGSNSPLHF. Here the CDR3 DNA reads TGTGCCAGCAGCTTAGAATCCGCAGGCTCCAATTCACCCCTCCACTTT.

The chain links TRBV18 to TRBJ1-4; tentatively, D is TRBD1 (5 bases). CDR1 and CDR2 (germline): KGHSH, LQKENI. V lost 3 bases, J lost 8 bases, and 13 bases lay in between. The CDR3 contains 14 residues. DNA for the CDR3: TGTGCCAGCTCACCGGGGCCGGGAGAGGAAAAACTGTTTTTT. Its protein is CASSPGPGEEKLFF.